This T cell receptor (beta chain) stems from a study of graft-versus-host responses after intestinal transplantation. Whole-study context: Anti-thymocyte globulin induction was given to all recipients, followed by tacrolimus and steroids for 2 to 3 years.

Overall study findings and caveats: Some GvH clones were seen earlier in gut or blood, suggesting intestinal origin. GvH clone levels peaked in circulation, and this peak was associated with early post-transplant HvG declines.

Concerning this clone: Its antigen remains unknown.

Per germline, CDR1 SGHAT and CDR2 FQNNGV. V was trimmed by 4 bases and J by 1 base, leaving 10 bases between them. This CDR3 is 14 amino acids long. Profiled with immunoSEQ multiplex PCR; TCRdb holds only in-frame clones, not every one. The sample lists approximately 110,000 clones, roughly 92% occurring once. The sequence was collected from a human donor who was the organ donor for an intestinal transplant. The rearrangement uses TRBV11-2 and TRBJ2-5; tentative D call: TRBD2 (6 bases). Sample: unstimulated CD4+ T cells sorted from spleen or lymph node cells, taken before transplant. CDR3 protein: CASSWRDGQETQYF. In DNA form, the CDR3 reads TGTGCCAGCAGCTGGAGGGACGGCCAAGAGACCCAGTACTTC. The variable domain in full, completed from reference TRBV11-2 and TRBJ2-5, reads EAGVAQSPRYKIIEKRQSVAFWCNPISGHATLYWYQQILGQGPKLLIQFQNNGVVDDSQLPKDRFSAERLKGVDSTLKIQPAKLEDSAVYLCASSWRDGQETQYFGPGTRLLVL.